The 26 T cell receptor beta chains in this list originate from one sample, sequenced in a study of shared clonotypes between healthy human individuals. TCRdb's table, derived via immunoSEQ multiplex PCR, lists solely in-frame clones and lacks some. This table holds approximately 100,000 clones, roughly 70% found once. The sample taken for sequencing was memory CD8+ T cells sorted from blood. Subset meaning: CD45RO+ cells pooled with CCR7-negative TemRA cells. These receptors were obtained from a woman in her thirties in good health.

The genes are TRBV5-1 and TRBJ2-1; 10 nucleotides agree with TRBD2. This CDR3 spans 15 amino acids. Germline CDR1 is SGHRS and CDR2 is YFSETQ. V shed 2 bases and J 7 bases; nucleotides not matched to a gene: 6. Written as DNA, the CDR3 is TGCGCCAGCAGCTTAATGAGCGGGAGGGGGAATGAGCAGTTCTTC. It translates to CASSLMSGRGNEQFF.

The gene calls are TRBV5-1 and TRBJ2-5; TRBD1 matches 9 bases. J was trimmed by 5 bases and V by 3 bases; bases with no gene match: 5. Germline CDR1 is SGHRS and CDR2 is YFSETQ. This CDR3 has 14 residues. In nucleotides, the CDR3 is TGCGCCAGCAGCTGGGGACAGGGTGCGGAGACCCAGTACTTC. Its translation is CASSWGQGAETQYF. Complete variable domain (other parts from reference TRBV5-1 and TRBJ2-5): KAGVTQTPRYLIKTRGQQVTLSCSPISGHRSVSWYQQTPGQGLQFLFEYFSETQRNKGNFPGRFSGRQFSNSRSEMNVSTLELGDSALYLCASSWGQGAETQYFGPGTRLLVL.

The chain uses TRBV5-4 and TRBJ1-3, with D maybe TRBD1 (6 bases). The CDR3 spans 13 residues. V lost 4 bases to trimming and J lost 3 bases, with 8 bases between them. Germline CDR1 is SGHNT and CDR2 is YYREEE (reference sequence). The CDR3 region has the DNA TGTGCCAGCAGCACAGGGATTGGAAACACCATATATTTT. This translates into CASSTGIGNTIYF.

The chain uses TRBV28 and TRBJ1-1; D is unresolved. Germline V gene data show CDR1 as MDHEN and CDR2 as SYDVKM. The CDR3 consists of 14 residues. Trimming removed 2 bases from V and 5 bases from J, with 12 bases in between. CDR3 residues: CASSLPGGQTEAFF. CDR3 DNA: TGTGCCAGCAGTTTACCAGGCGGGCAGACTGAAGCTTTCTTT.

This chain uses TRBV5-1 with TRBJ2-7; D is possibly TRBD1 (6 bases). The CDR3 is 14 residues long. V lost 4 bases to trimming and J lost 3 bases, with 14 bases between them. Per germline, CDR1 SGHRS and CDR2 YFSETQ. The CDR3 bases are TGCGCCAGCAGCCTTGGAGCAGGGGTCTACGAGCAGTACTTC. It specifies CASSLGAGVYEQYF.

This rearrangement joins TRBV4-1 to TRBJ2-5; a weak D match, TRBD2 (6 bases). The tail of the sequence fits TRBJ2-7 better, so the J call may be wrong. The CDR3 is 13 amino acids. Germline V CDR1 and CDR2: MGHRA, YSYEKL. The CDR3 sequence: CASSPMEGYEQYF. In DNA form, the CDR3 reads TGCGCCAGCAGCCCGATGGAGGGATACGAGCAGTACTTC.

This clone occurred a few times. The CDR3 region has the DNA TGTGCCAGCTCACCAGATCGTGAGTCCTTCTTCACAGATACGCAGTATTTT. It codes for CASSPDRESFFTDTQYF. The V call is TRBV18, the J call TRBJ2-3; D is undetermined. This CDR3 region has 17 residues. Germline lookup yields CDR1 KGHSH and CDR2 LQKENI. The ends were cut back, 2 bases at V and 2 bases at J, with 17 bases in the middle. Full variable domain (missing parts from reference TRBV18 and TRBJ2-3): NAGVMQNPRHLVRRRGQEARLRCSPMKGHSHVYWYRQLPEEGLKFMVYLQKENIIDESGMPKERFSAEFPKEGPSILRIQQVVRGDSAAYFCASSPDRESFFTDTQYFGPGTRLTVL.

The chain employs TRBV2 and TRBJ1-4; unclear D gene. Germline V gene data show CDR1 as SNHLY and CDR2 as FYNNEI. The ends were cut back, 1 base at V and 0 bases at J, with 15 bases in the middle. The CDR3 extends over 18 amino acids. CDR3 DNA: TGTGCCAGCAGTGAAGTTATTGGGGAGTTTGCAACTAATGAAAAACTGTTTTTT. Translation gives CASSEVIGEFATNEKLFF.

As regards this clone: Since a much larger clone is just one base distant, this may be a read error. The identical CDR3 is also encoded by other nucleotide sequences in the sample. This sequence joins TRBV19 and TRBJ1-2, with D unclear. Between the trimmed V and J ends, which lost 5 bases and 11 bases, there was a span of 15 bases. From germline, CDR1 is LNHDA and CDR2 SQIVND (reference sequence). This CDR3 region has 12 residues. The CDR3: CASSHEEPGYTF. CDR3 DNA sequence: TGTGCCAGTAGTCATGAGGAACCGGGTTACACCTTC.

The rearrangement joins TRBV5-6 to TRBJ2-7, with unresolved D. Trimming removed 1 base from V and 3 bases from J, with 14 bases in between. Germline loops: CDR1 SGHDT, CDR2 YYEEEE. The CDR3 has 15 amino acids. CDR3 in amino acids: CASSLINGIDYEQYF. The CDR3 DNA reads TGTGCCAGCAGCTTGATTAACGGAATAGACTACGAGCAGTACTTC.

V usage is TRBV15 and J usage is TRBJ1-5, with 7 bases that match TRBD1. Germline V gives CDR1 LNHNV, CDR2 YYDKDF (reference sequence). V lost 1 base, J lost 7 bases, and 7 bases stayed unmatched. This CDR3 comprises 15 residues. CDR3 amino acids: CATSRVEGAHQPQHF. The CDR3 DNA sequence: TGTGCCACCAGCAGAGTTGAGGGGGCTCACCAGCCCCAGCATTTT.

V and J are TRBV27 and TRBJ2-3, with 7 bases that match TRBD2. The CDR3 is 15 residues long. Germline lookup yields CDR1 MNHEY and CDR2 SMNVEV (reference sequence). Unmatched junction bases numbered 9, after V lost 3 bases and J lost 6 bases. The CDR3 spells CASSFMVAGTDTQYF. In nucleotides, the CDR3 is TGTGCCAGCAGTTTTATGGTAGCGGGTACGGATACGCAGTATTTT.

The chain joins TRBV7-9 to TRBJ2-2, with unresolved D. The CDR3 extends over 13 amino acids. Germline V gives CDR1 SEHNR, CDR2 FQNEAQ (reference sequence). The ends were cut back, 1 base at V and 8 bases at J, with 8 bases in the middle. This chain's CDR3 is CASSLGGLGELFF. DNA for the CDR3: TGTGCCAGCAGCTTAGGAGGCCTGGGGGAGCTGTTTTTT.

The gene calls are TRBV18 and TRBJ2-5; a possible D gene is TRBD1 (5 bases). CDR1 and CDR2 (germline): KGHSH, LQKENI. Trimming cost V 3 bases and J 1 base, with 9 bases left between them. This CDR3 is built from 14 residues. CDR3 region: CASSPRAVQETQYF. Here the CDR3 DNA reads TGTGCCAGCTCACCCAGGGCAGTCCAAGAGACCCAGTACTTC.

The chain uses TRBV27 and TRBJ2-7; D gene unclear. V lost 2 bases and J lost 2, with 13 bases in between. Germline CDR1 and CDR2: MNHEY and SMNVEV (reference sequence). The CDR3 spans 15 residues. CDR3 sequence: CASSLRGTDPYEQYF. Here the CDR3 DNA reads TGTGCCAGCAGTTTACGAGGAACGGACCCCTACGAGCAGTACTTC.

The gene calls are TRBV19 and TRBJ2-7; 11 bases align to TRBD2. J was trimmed by 0 bases and V by 1 base; bases with no gene match: 5. Germline loops: CDR1 LNHDA, CDR2 SQIVND (reference sequence). CDR3 length equals 17 residues. The CDR3 spells CASSIAGTSGSSYEQYF. Here the CDR3 DNA reads TGTGCCAGTAGTATAGCTGGGACTAGCGGAAGCTCCTACGAGCAGTACTTC.

A word on this clone: Other DNA sequences in the sample encode the same CDR3. This chain connects TRBV6-6 to TRBJ2-1, with no clear D. Germline V gene lookup returns CDR1 MNHNY and CDR2 SVGAGI (reference sequence). The V gene lost 0 bases and the J gene lost 7 bases, with 4 bases spanning the gap. This CDR3 contains 12 residues. The CDR3 coding sequence is TGTGCCAGCAGTTACTCTGGGAATGAGCAGTTCTTC. This sequence encodes CASSYSGNEQFF.

V gene TRBV6-1 combines with J gene TRBJ2-5; 7 bases are a match to TRBD1. CDR3 length equals 11 residues. J gave up 14 bases and V 8 bases, and 11 bases lay outside the gene matches. Germline CDR1 MNHNS, CDR2 SASEGT. In DNA, the CDR3 is TGTGCCAGCGAGGGACAGCCCATGAGATACTTC. This codes for CASEGQPMRYF.

This sequence joins TRBV11-2 and TRBJ2-5; D possibly corresponds to TRBD2 (6 bases). Germline-derived CDR1 and CDR2 are SGHAT and FQNNGV. The CDR3 is 13 amino acids. V dropped 5 bases and J dropped 3 bases, with 10 bases sitting between them. CDR3 DNA sequence: TGTGCCAGCAGCCCCCGACTAGAAGAGACCCAGTACTTC. It is translated as CASSPRLEETQYF.

This chain joins TRBV4-1 and TRBJ2-7, with 14 nucleotides matching TRBD2. Trimming cost V 3 bases and J 3 bases; bases outside gene matches: 4. The germline CDR1 and CDR2 sequences are MGHRA and YSYEKL. The CDR3 consists of 16 residues. CDR3 sequence reads: CASSHRLAGGGYEQYF. The CDR3 bases are TGCGCCAGCAGCCACCGACTAGCGGGAGGGGGCTACGAGCAGTACTTC.

This clone has a count of ten or more. The same CDR3 also results from other DNA sequences found in this sample. J is TRBJ2-1 and V is TRBV6-1; 13 bases are shared with TRBD2. The junction had 0 bases not matched to a gene; V was cut back by 1 base and J by 6 bases. The germline V gene has CDR1 MNHNS and CDR2 SASEGT. This CDR3 has 15 residues. CDR3 residues: CASSEGTSGSNEQFF. The CDR3 region has the DNA TGTGCCAGCAGTGAAGGGACTAGCGGGAGCAATGAGCAGTTCTTC.

The chain joins TRBV7-6 to TRBJ1-1; 9 nucleotides match TRBD1. The CDR3 is 15 amino acids. V trimming: 6 bases; J trimming: 0 bases; junction bases outside the gene matches: 5. Germline CDR1 and CDR2: SGHVS and FNYEAQ. Here the CDR3 reads CASSGTGLMNTEAFF. The DNA of the CDR3 is TGTGCCAGCAGTGGGACAGGGCTCATGAACACTGAAGCTTTCTTT.

The rearrangement uses TRBV5-1 and TRBJ2-1; D not certain. The CDR3 runs to 12 residues. Germline CDR1 is SGHRS and CDR2 is YFSETQ. V was shortened by 0 bases and J by 10 bases, with 8 bases between the two germline ends. The CDR3 coding sequence is TGCGCCAGCAGCTTGGTCCCAGGAGAGCAGTTCTTC. Amino acid sequence: CASSLVPGEQFF.

This rearrangement joins TRBV5-4 to TRBJ2-5, with TRBD2 as a possible D gene (6 bases). V was shortened by 4 bases and J by 3 bases, with 10 bases between the two germline ends. Germline V lookup: CDR1 SGHNT, CDR2 YYREEE (reference sequence). The CDR3 sequence is 13 residues long. The CDR3 nucleotides read TGTGCCAGCAGCCCTATAGCGGAAGAGACCCAGTACTTC. Translating it yields CASSPIAEETQYF. Together with reference TRBV5-4 and TRBJ2-5, the CDR3 gives the full variable domain: ETGVTQSPTHLIKTRGQQVTLRCSSQSGHNTVSWYQQALGQGPQFIFQYYREEENGRGNFPPRFSGLQFPNYSSELNVNALELDDSALYLCASSPIAEETQYFGPGTRLLVL.

This chain uses TRBV7-8 with TRBJ1-1; weak D call: TRBD1 (6 bases). The CDR3 sequence is 15 residues long. Trimming removed 5 bases from V and 5 bases from J, with 18 bases in between. Germline V gives CDR1 SGHVS, CDR2 FQNEAQ. The DNA of the CDR3 is TGTGCCAGCAGCGGAGGGGTTACGAGGGGGACTGAAGCTTTCTTT. Translation: CASSGGVTRGTEAFF.

Ten or more counts support this clone. V and J are TRBV28 and TRBJ2-2, with TRBD2 matching over 11 bases. The V segment lost 6 bases and the J segment 3 bases; nucleotides outside the gene matches: 0. The CDR3 totals 14 residues. Germline CDR1 and CDR2: MDHEN and SYDVKM. As DNA, the CDR3 is TGTGCCAGCAGGACTAGCGGGGACACCGGGGAGCTGTTTTTT. This gives the protein CASRTSGDTGELFF.